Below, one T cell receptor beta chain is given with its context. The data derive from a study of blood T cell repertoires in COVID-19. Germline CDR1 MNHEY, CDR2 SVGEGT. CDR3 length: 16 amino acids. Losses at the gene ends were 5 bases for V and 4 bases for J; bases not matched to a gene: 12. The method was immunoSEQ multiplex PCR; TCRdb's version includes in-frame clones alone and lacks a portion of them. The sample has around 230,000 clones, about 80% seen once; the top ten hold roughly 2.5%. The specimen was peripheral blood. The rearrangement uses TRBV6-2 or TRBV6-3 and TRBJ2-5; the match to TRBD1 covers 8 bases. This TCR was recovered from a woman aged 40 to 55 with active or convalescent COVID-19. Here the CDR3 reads CASSLDGRGRGETQYF. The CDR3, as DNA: TGTGCCAGCAGTCTCGACGGCAGGGGGCGCGGAGAGACCCAGTACTTC.